The 18 T cell receptor beta chains presented below share a single source sample, sequenced in a study of memory CD4+ T cells and cytomegalovirus serostatus. The table came from immunoSEQ multiplex PCR; TCRdb's copy has only in-frame clones and leaves some out. The table shows around 88,000 clones, with about 80% occurring only once. The sort gate was single viable CD3+CD4+CD8-CD45RO+ cells for memory CD4+ T cells. The specimen sequenced was memory CD4+ T cells from blood. All receptors come from an adult in good health and CMV-seropositive.

The gene calls are TRBV6-6 and TRBJ2-7, with TRBD2 as a possible D gene (6 bases). V was shortened by 2 bases and J by 1 base, with 9 bases between the two germline ends. Per germline, CDR1 MNHNY and CDR2 SVGAGI (reference sequence). The CDR3 totals 14 residues. The CDR3 here is CASSYQGLSYEQYF. CDR3 in DNA: TGTGCCAGCAGTTACCAGGGACTTTCCTACGAGCAGTACTTC.

This clone has only one observation. V gene TRBV10-3 combines with J gene TRBJ2-5, with TRBD1 as a possible D gene (6 bases). CDR1 ENHRY and CDR2 SYGVKD come from the germline V gene. The CDR3 totals 15 residues. Trimming left V 5 bases short and J 5 bases short, with 18 bases between. CDR3 sequence (DNA): TGTGCCATCAGTTTTTCAGGGGCCGGGGTTGAGACCCAGTACTTC. It codes for CAISFSGAGVETQYF.

Comment on this clone: Other DNA variants within this sample encode the same CDR3. This sequence joins TRBV18 and TRBJ1-1; maybe TRBD1 (6 bases). The CDR3 has 13 residues. Germline lookup yields CDR1 KGHSH and CDR2 LQKENI. V was pared by 3 bases and J by 1 base, with 6 bases between. The CDR3 DNA follows: TGTGCCAGCTCACCGGGACAGAACACTGAAGCTTTCTTT. This translates into CASSPGQNTEAFF.

This chain links TRBV7-6 with TRBJ2-7; possibly TRBD1 for D (6 bases). CDR3 length equals 12 residues. Trimming took 5 bases from V and 8 from J, leaving 13 bases between them. Germline CDR1 reads SGHVS; CDR2 reads FNYEAQ. Here the CDR3 DNA reads TGTGCCAGCAGCCGTTCCCAGGGGAAGCAGTACTTC. It encodes CASSRSQGKQYF.

This clone showed up just a few times. The chain is built from TRBV11-2 and TRBJ1-1; D is ambiguous. The CDR3 totals 13 residues. V gave up 0 bases and J gave up 11 bases, with 13 bases separating them. Germline assignment: CDR1 SGHAT and CDR2 FQNNGV. This chain's CDR3 is CASSLENPLRAFF. The CDR3 bases are TGTGCCAGCAGCTTAGAGAATCCCCTACGGGCTTTCTTT. The full variable domain, in which reference TRBV11-2 and TRBJ1-1 provide the parts outside the CDR3, is EAGVAQSPRYKIIEKRQSVAFWCNPISGHATLYWYQQILGQGPKLLIQFQNNGVVDDSQLPKDRFSAERLKGVDSTLKIQPAKLEDSAVYLCASSLENPLRAFFGQGTRLTVV.

This chain joins TRBV19 and TRBJ1-5; possibly TRBD1 for D (6 bases). Per the germline V gene, CDR1 is LNHDA and CDR2 is SQIVND (reference sequence). The CDR3 extends over 15 amino acids. V was clipped by 8 bases and J by 3 bases, with 17 bases between them. The CDR3 nucleotides are TGTGCCAGTTGGCCGATTGGACAGTTCAATCAGCCCCAGCATTTT. Translating it yields CASWPIGQFNQPQHF.

The genes are TRBV6-5 and TRBJ2-7; D unclear. This CDR3 contains 12 residues. The germline gives CDR1 MNHEY, CDR2 SVGAGI. With 11 bases removed from V and 3 bases from J, the gap between germline ends came to 14 bases. CDR3 residues: CAVKTGVYEQYF. Here the CDR3 DNA reads TGTGCCGTTAAGACTGGGGTCTACGAGCAGTACTTC.

The J gene is TRBJ1-2, the V gene TRBV5-1, with 7 bases that match TRBD1. The germline CDR1 and CDR2 sequences are SGHRS and YFSETQ. The J segment lost 7 bases and the V segment lost 3 bases, leaving 9 bases of the junction unmatched. This CDR3 comprises 14 residues. The CDR3, as DNA: TGCGCCAGCAGCTCTCGACAGGGAGGCGGTGGCTACACCTTC. The encoded protein is CASSSRQGGGGYTF.

This chain uses TRBV5-6 with TRBJ2-7, with a weak D call TRBD1 (7 bases). The CDR3 is 13 amino acids. V lost 4 bases, J lost 4 bases, and 12 bases lay in between. Germline V gives CDR1 SGHDT, CDR2 YYEEEE. CDR3 in amino acids: CASSIQGGYEQYF. CDR3 bases: TGTGCCAGCAGCATTCAGGGGGGATACGAGCAGTACTTC.

The chain carries TRBV9 and TRBJ1-2, with D unclear. Trimming cost V 0 bases and J 8 bases, with 20 bases left between them. The germline V gene encodes CDR1 SGDLS and CDR2 YYNGEE. The CDR3 contains 16 residues. The CDR3: CASSVGAGKQSGGYTF. CDR3 sequence (DNA): TGTGCCAGCAGCGTAGGGGCAGGCAAACAATCGGGAGGCTACACCTTC.

The table lists this clone with a few counts. The chain recombines TRBV30 with TRBJ1-1; 10 nucleotides agree with TRBD1. Trimming took 7 bases from V and 5 from J; bases not matched to a gene: 7. Germline CDR1 is GTSNPN and CDR2 is SVGIG (reference sequence). The CDR3 has 13 residues. CDR3 in DNA: TGTGCCTTATCCGGGACAGGGGAGACTGAAGCTTTCTTT. It encodes CALSGTGETEAFF.

The rearrangement joins TRBV25-1 to TRBJ1-2; D gene unclear. V shed 8 bases and J shed 1 base, with 11 bases lying between them. Germline V CDR1 and CDR2: MGHDK, SYGVNS. The CDR3 is 13 residues long. CDR3 sequence reads: CASVGRNNYGYTF. CDR3 DNA: TGTGCCAGCGTAGGGAGAAATAACTATGGCTACACCTTC.

V usage is TRBV28 and J usage is TRBJ1-2; 8 nucleotides match TRBD1. Germline lookup yields CDR1 MDHEN and CDR2 SYDVKM. J gave up 6 bases and V 1 base, and 7 bases lay outside the gene matches. The CDR3 spans 15 residues. Written as DNA, the CDR3 is TGTGCCAGCAGTTTATCCGGAGGACAGGGTAATGGCTACACCTTC. This gives the protein CASSLSGGQGNGYTF.

The chain recombines TRBV4-1 with TRBJ2-7; the D is unclear. Germline V gene data show CDR1 as MGHRA and CDR2 as YSYEKL. Trimming stripped 0 bases from V and 1 base from J, with 10 bases between. The CDR3 extends over 15 amino acids. Here the CDR3 reads CASSQDLRDSYEQYF. Here the CDR3 DNA reads TGCGCCAGCAGCCAAGATTTGCGCGATTCCTACGAGCAGTACTTC.

The V gene is TRBV7-9, the J gene TRBJ2-3, with TRBD2 matching 13 bases. Germline V lookup: CDR1 SEHNR, CDR2 FQNEAQ (reference sequence). This CDR3 is built from 16 residues. V shed 5 bases, J shed 3 bases, and the junction held 5 bases outside the gene matches. CDR3 protein: CASSTGLAGETDTQYF. In DNA form, the CDR3 reads TGTGCCAGCAGCACTGGACTAGCGGGAGAGACAGATACGCAGTATTTT.

The chain carries TRBV7-6 and TRBJ2-6; unclear D gene. Germline lookup yields CDR1 SGHVS and CDR2 FNYEAQ. Trimming pared 5 bases from V and 2 bases from J, leaving 7 bases between. This CDR3 is 14 amino acids long. CDR3 amino acids: CASSPTAGANVLTF. The DNA of the CDR3 is TGTGCCAGCAGCCCGACGGCTGGGGCCAACGTCCTGACTTTC.

This clone was seen only a few times. The genes are TRBV14 and TRBJ1-5; no clear D. The ends were cut back, 1 base at V and 7 bases at J, with 8 bases in the middle. The CDR3 totals 13 residues. The V gene's germline CDR1 is SGHDN and CDR2 FVKESK. CDR3 residues: CASSQGSFQPQHF. DNA of the CDR3: TGTGCCAGCAGCCAAGGCTCTTTCCAGCCCCAGCATTTT. Filled out from reference TRBV14 and TRBJ1-5, the complete variable domain reads EAGVTQFPSHSVIEKGQTVTLRCDPISGHDNLYWYRRVMGKEIKFLLHFVKESKQDESGMPNNRFLAERTGGTYSTLKVQPAELEDSGVYFCASSQGSFQPQHFGDGTRLSIL.

V and J are TRBV28 and TRBJ2-7; 9 nucleotides match TRBD2. Germline CDR1 reads MDHEN; CDR2 reads SYDVKM. J gave up 6 bases and V 2 bases, and 14 bases lay outside the gene matches. The CDR3 covers 17 residues. The CDR3 is CASSLIQGYVAGVEQYF. Written as DNA, the CDR3 is TGTGCCAGCAGTTTAATTCAAGGGTACGTAGCGGGAGTCGAGCAGTACTTC. The variable domain in full, completed from reference TRBV28 and TRBJ2-7, reads DVKVTQSSRYLVKRTGEKVFLECVQDMDHENMFWYRQDPGLGLRLIYFSYDVKMKEKGDIPEGYSVSREKKERFSLILESASTNQTSMYLCASSLIQGYVAGVEQYFGPGTRLTVT.